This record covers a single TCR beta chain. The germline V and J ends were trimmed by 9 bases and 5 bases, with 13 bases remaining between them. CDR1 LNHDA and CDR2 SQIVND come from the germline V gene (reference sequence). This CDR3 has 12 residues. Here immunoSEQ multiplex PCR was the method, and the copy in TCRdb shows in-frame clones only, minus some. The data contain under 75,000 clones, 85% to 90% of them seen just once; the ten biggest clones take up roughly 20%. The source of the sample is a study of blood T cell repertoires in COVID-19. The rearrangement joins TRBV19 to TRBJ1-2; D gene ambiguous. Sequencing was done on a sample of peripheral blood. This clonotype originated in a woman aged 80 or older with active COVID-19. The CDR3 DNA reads TGTGCCAGCAGCTCAGAGGGTTATGGCTACACCTTC. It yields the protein CASSSEGYGYTF.